This TCR beta chain was observed in a study of T-cell memory formation after mild COVID-19. Constant-segment primers were used for 5'RACE, and the resulting TCR alpha and TCR beta cDNA libraries carried sample barcodes and UMIs. Each CDR3 protein gets one entry after TCRdb re-called the 5' RACE reads with MiXCR. The profile shows 550,000 to 600,000 distinct CDR3 sequences, less than 25% of them singletons. As for this clonotype: Antigen unknown.

General study results and limits: CD4/CD8 balance characterized clones contracting day 15 to 85, and CD4+ skew characterized later expanders. Of the contracting clones, CD4+ ones lay mainly in CM and EM, and CD8+ ones in EMRA. Pre-infection memory harbored some responding clones, suggesting cross-reactive memory joined.

This CDR3 has 15 amino acids. CDR1 is SGHVS, CDR2 FQNEAQ, per germline. The sequencing input was PBMCs or a T cell subset sorted from them (not recorded which). This clonotype was obtained from an adult woman who had mild COVID-19 (a few samples of this study predate the infection). Cell type and time point are not known. The chain couples TRBV7-8 to TRBJ2-3, with 9 positions matching TRBD2. The J call may not be correct, given that the DNA end is closer to TRBJ2-1. The DNA of the CDR3 is TGTGCCAGCAGCTTAGAGCGGGGGGTATTTAATGAGCAGTTCTTC. Amino acid sequence: CASSLERGVFNEQFF.